The next 12 T cell receptor beta chains were all read from a single sample in a study of patients and donors after allogeneic stem cell transplantation. TCRdb fed the RT-PCR reads into MiXCR, producing one record per CDR3 protein. The sample comprises about 25,000 distinct CDR3 sequences, 7% to 8.5% of which are singletons, and less than 50% rests with the top ten. Source material: blood, either unsorted or a sorted T cell fraction (not recorded which). Receptor source: a human donor who was either an allogeneic HSCT recipient or a stem cell or donor lymphocyte infusion donor (not recorded which). It is not recorded whose cells these are; they may come from a transplant donor.

To note about this clonotype: The DNA is omitted, as the CDR3 cannot be located on it reliably, and the CDR3 follows TCRdb's listing. The CDR3 is CASSFFTPGSCFF. This chain connects TRBV6-5 to TRBJ2-2. The germline gives CDR1 MNHEY, CDR2 SVGAGI. Termini included, the CDR3 measures 13 amino acids.

The V call is TRBV20-1, the J call TRBJ1-4; no definite D call. The CDR3 covers 12 residues. V lost 3 bases, J lost 10 bases, and 12 bases lay in between. CDR1 and CDR2 (germline): DFQATT, SNEGSKA (reference sequence). This CDR3 reads CSARGFSGKLFF. Written as DNA, the CDR3 is TGCAGTGCTAGGGGTTTTTCTGGAAAACTGTTTTTT.

This clonotype was recorded at least ten times. V is TRBV29-1 and J is TRBJ2-5; D gene ambiguous. The CDR3 sequence is 11 residues long. V lost 6 bases, J lost 7 bases, and 12 bases lay in between. CDR1 SQVTM and CDR2 ANQGSEA come from the germline V gene. The CDR3 nucleotides read TGCAGCGTCCGCGAAGGGTGGACCCAGTACTTC. This encodes CSVREGWTQYF.

This chain connects TRBV7-9 to TRBJ1-1; D ambiguous. From germline, CDR1 is SEHNR and CDR2 FQNEAQ (reference sequence). The V gene lost 5 bases and the J gene lost 5 bases, with 15 bases spanning the gap. The CDR3 is 14 residues long. DNA for the CDR3: TGTGCCAGCAGCCTTGGAATTGATAGGACTGAAGCTTTCTTT. Translating it yields CASSLGIDRTEAFF.

This clonotype was seen ten or more times. The genes are TRBV29-1 and TRBJ1-1; D is undetermined. Germline CDR1 and CDR2: SQVTM and ANQGSEA. Trimming removed 5 bases from V and 1 base from J, with 14 bases in between. The CDR3 totals 14 residues. CDR3 nucleotide sequence: TGCAGCGTTCAACCGTCGCTGAGGAACACTGAAGCTTTCTTT. Residues: CSVQPSLRNTEAFF. Full variable domain (remainder filled in from reference TRBV29-1 and TRBJ1-1): SAVISQKPSRDICQRGTSLTIQCQVDSQVTMMFWYRQQPGQSLTLIATANQGSEATYESGFVIDKFPISRPNLTFSTLTVSNMSPEDSSIYLCSVQPSLRNTEAFFGQGTRLTVV.

Sample share makes this clonotype medium-sized. The CDR3 here is CASSPPGFGQPQHF. The DNA of the CDR3 is TGTGCCAGCAGCCCGCCGGGTTTTGGACAGCCCCAGCATTTT. The V and J genes are TRBV7-9 and TRBJ1-5, with D unresolved. Trimming pared 5 bases from V and 7 bases from J, leaving 15 bases between. The length of the CDR3 is 14 residues. Germline V gene sequence: CDR1 SEHNR, CDR2 FQNEAQ (reference sequence).

The V call is TRBV25-1, the J call TRBJ2-3; the D is unclear. Germline CDR1 reads MGHDK; CDR2 reads SYGVNS. V lost 1 base, J lost 6 bases, and 2 bases lay in between. This CDR3 region has 11 residues. The CDR3 protein is CASSEWDTQYF. As DNA, the CDR3 is TGTGCCAGCAGTGAATGGGATACGCAGTATTTT. Together with reference TRBV25-1 and TRBJ2-3, the CDR3 gives the full variable domain: EADIYQTPRYLVIGTGKKITLECSQTMGHDKMYWYQQDPGMELHLIHYSYGVNSTEKGDLSSESTVSRIRTEHFPLTLESARPSHTSQYLCASSEWDTQYFGPGTRLTVL.

This clonotype was recorded many times. J is TRBJ2-1 and V is TRBV5-5; 11 nucleotides agree with TRBD2. Germline V CDR1 and CDR2: SGHKS, YYEKEE (reference sequence). With V trimmed by 1 base and J by 4 bases, 10 bases remained unmatched. The CDR3 has 18 amino acids. The CDR3 reads CASSLTSGSPQGYNEQFF. The CDR3, as DNA: TGTGCCAGCAGCTTGACTAGCGGGAGTCCTCAGGGTTACAATGAGCAGTTCTTC.

This clonotype is large. The chain recombines TRBV11-2 with TRBJ2-3; 9 positions agree with TRBD2. This CDR3 has 16 amino acids. The germline gives CDR1 SGHAT, CDR2 FQNNGV. J was trimmed by 4 bases and V by 1 base; bases with no gene match: 6. CDR3 DNA sequence: TGTGCCAGCAGCTTAGTGGGCGGGGGGGCCTCAGATACGCAGTATTTT. Protein product: CASSLVGGGASDTQYF.

This clonotype turned up a few times. The chain links TRBV5-1 to TRBJ1-1; D is possibly TRBD1 (6 bases). Germline V gene lookup returns CDR1 SGHRS and CDR2 YFSETQ. V lost 2 bases to trimming and J lost 3 bases, with 14 bases between them. The CDR3 sequence is 15 residues long. CDR3 DNA: TGCGCCAGCAGCTTTGAGGGGGTTCAAGACACTGAAGCTTTCTTT. Residues: CASSFEGVQDTEAFF.

This clonotype has just a few counts. The chain combines TRBV28 with TRBJ1-2; D not resolved. This CDR3 has 14 amino acids. Looked up from germline, CDR1 is MDHEN and CDR2 is SYDVKM. With 6 bases removed from V and 2 bases from J, the gap between germline ends came to 13 bases. The CDR3 sequence: CASRPPTANYGYTF. Here the CDR3 DNA reads TGTGCCAGCAGACCTCCGACGGCAAACTATGGCTACACCTTC.

This clonotype occurred many times. The chain links TRBV29-1 to TRBJ1-1, with a weak D call TRBD1 (5 bases). V lost 3 bases, J lost 6 bases, and 8 bases lay in between. The CDR3 extends over 11 amino acids. Germline V CDR1 and CDR2: SQVTM, ANQGSEA. Here the CDR3 reads CSVERGAEAFF. CDR3 bases: TGCAGCGTTGAGAGGGGCGCTGAAGCTTTCTTT.